Listed below are T cell receptor beta chains from one sample, sequenced in a study of blood T cells in healthy people across ages. TCRdb used MiXCR to reprocess the 5' RACE reads, holding one entry per CDR3 protein. Of 700,000 to 950,000 distinct CDR3 sequences detected, around 46% appear once; the ten largest clones hold 20% to 25%. Sequencing input: blood. These receptors originate from an older woman in good health. CDR3s include the opening cysteine and the closing phenylalanine or tryptophan. The order of the fields is CDR3 length, V gene, D gene, J gene, clone size, CDR3 protein, CDR3 DNA. A D gene is named only where the DNA matches it firmly. Only some rows state a clone size, as once, few, many or a class for expanded clones.

length: 16; V: TRBV29-1; D: TRBD1; J: TRBJ1-2; size: many; CDR3: CSVERQGTVSNYGYTF; DNA: TGCAGCGTCGAAAGACAGGGGACCGTATCTAACTATGGCTACACCTTC
length: 15; V: TRBV6-5; D: TRBD2; J: TRBJ2-7; size: few; CDR3: CASSYGAGGPYEQYF; DNA: TGTGCCAGCAGTTACGGCGCGGGGGGCCCCTACGAGCAGTACTTC
length: 13; V: TRBV20-1; D: TRBD2; J: TRBJ2-7; size: many; CDR3: CSARREMTYEQYF; DNA: TGCAGTGCTAGGCGGGAGATGACCTACGAGCAGTACTTC
length: 15; V: TRBV24-1; D: NA; J: TRBJ1-5; size: few; CDR3: CATSDSGQSGQPQHF; DNA: TGTGCCACCAGTGATTCCGGACAGAGCGGTCAGCCCCAGCATTTT
length: 16; V: TRBV6-2/TRBV6-3; D: TRBD2; J: TRBJ2-1; size: NA; CDR3: CASSYSASGSHNEQFF; DNA: TGTGCCAGCAGTTACTCGGCTAGCGGGAGTCACAATGAGCAGTTCTTC
length: 13; V: TRBV13; D: NA; J: TRBJ2-1; size: few; CDR3: CASSAPAGNEQFF; DNA: TGTGCCAGCAGCGCACCCGCAGGCAATGAGCAGTTCTTC
length: 17; V: TRBV7-2; D: TRBD2; J: TRBJ2-1; size: NA; CDR3: CASSLGTSGRAGYEQFF; DNA: TGTGCCAGCAGCTTAGGGACTAGCGGGAGGGCTGGGTATGAGCAGTTCTTC
length: 15; V: TRBV4-2; D: TRBD1; J: TRBJ1-1; size: few; CDR3: CASSQDRRQGAEAFF; DNA: TGTGCCAGCAGCCAAGATCGAAGACAGGGGGCTGAAGCTTTCTTT
length: 12; V: TRBV5-6; D: NA; J: TRBJ2-1; size: NA; CDR3: CASSPDTGEQFF; DNA: TGTGCCAGCAGCCCAGATACTGGAGAGCAGTTCTTC
length: 14; V: TRBV10-3; D: TRBD1; J: TRBJ2-2; size: NA; CDR3: CAISGWTGFGELFF; DNA: TGTGCCATCAGTGGGTGGACAGGCTTCGGGGAGCTGTTTTTT
length: 13; V: TRBV12-3/TRBV12-4; D: TRBD1; J: TRBJ1-2; size: NA; CDR3: CASQGGSGVGYTF; DNA: TGTGCCAGCCAGGGGGGCTCGGGGGTTGGCTACACCTTC
length: 13; V: TRBV2; D: NA; J: TRBJ1-2; size: NA; CDR3: CASGREGNYGYTF; DNA: TGTGCCAGCGGACGGGAGGGTAACTATGGCTACACCTTC
length: 14; V: TRBV25-1; D: TRBD1; J: TRBJ1-5; size: NA; CDR3: CASSEDREIGIQHF; DNA: TGTGCCAGCAGTGAAGACAGGGAGATTGGGATACAGCATTTT
length: 13; V: TRBV3-1; D: NA; J: TRBJ1-1; size: NA; CDR3: CASSQGRGTETFF; DNA: TGTGCCAGCAGCCAGGGAAGGGGAACTGAAACTTTCTTT
length: 16; V: TRBV7-2; D: TRBD2; J: TRBJ2-5; size: few; CDR3: CASSPRLAVIQETQYF; DNA: TGTGCCAGCAGCCCTCGACTAGCGGTTATACAAGAGACCCAGTACTTC
length: 15; V: TRBV5-1; D: NA; J: TRBJ1-4; size: NA; CDR3: CASSSWGGANEKLFF; DNA: TGCGCCAGCAGCAGCTGGGGGGGAGCTAATGAAAAACTGTTTTTT
length: 13; V: TRBV4-3; D: NA; J: TRBJ2-3; size: NA; CDR3: CASSQEPTDAQYF; DNA: TGCGCCAGCAGCCAAGAACCGACAGATGCGCAGTATTTT
length: 19; V: TRBV20-1; D: TRBD2; J: TRBJ2-3; size: NA; CDR3: CSAPGTSGRTHRSTDTQYF; DNA: TGCAGTGCTCCTGGGACTAGCGGGAGGACTCATCGGAGCACAGATACGCAGTATTTT
length: 15; V: TRBV20-1; D: NA; J: TRBJ1-4; size: once; CDR3: CSARGQTEKNEKLFF; DNA: TGCAGTGCTAGAGGCCAGACAGAAAAAAACGAAAAACTGTTTTTT
length: 12; V: TRBV20-1; D: NA; J: TRBJ1-6; size: NA; CDR3: CSARESDSPLHF; DNA: TGCAGTGCTAGGGAAAGTGATTCACCCCTCCACTTT
length: 15; V: TRBV19; D: NA; J: TRBJ2-7; size: NA; CDR3: CASSSTGLSSHEQYF; DNA: TGTGCCAGTAGTAGTACAGGCCTGTCGTCCCACGAGCAGTACTTC